The source of this T cell receptor (beta chain) is a study of shared T cell receptors in the human thymus. The V and J ends lost 10 bases and 5 bases respectively, with 20 bases between them. The CDR3 has 14 residues. Germline CDR1 and CDR2: PRHDT and FYEKMQ (reference sequence). Here immunoSEQ multiplex PCR was the method, and the copy in TCRdb shows in-frame clones only, minus some. The repertoire includes 600,000 or so clones, 87% of them detected once, and about 0.0094% sits in the top ten. These data also formed part of another study, on human thymus T cells. From that study: The donor group consisted of healthy Finnish infants who were having corrective surgery for congenital heart defects. What appeared biased in thymic and blood repertoires was the usage of V and J genes. As related research reported, thymic repertoires overlapped highly among unrelated individuals.

The sequencing input was thymocytes. This chain links TRBV13 with TRBJ1-1; D call uncertain. The sequence derives from a boy in the first two years of life with a congenital heart defect. CDR3 nucleotide sequence: TGTGCCACCAGTCCCCCGTGGGCGGGTACTGAAGCTTTCTTT. Residues: CATSPPWAGTEAFF.